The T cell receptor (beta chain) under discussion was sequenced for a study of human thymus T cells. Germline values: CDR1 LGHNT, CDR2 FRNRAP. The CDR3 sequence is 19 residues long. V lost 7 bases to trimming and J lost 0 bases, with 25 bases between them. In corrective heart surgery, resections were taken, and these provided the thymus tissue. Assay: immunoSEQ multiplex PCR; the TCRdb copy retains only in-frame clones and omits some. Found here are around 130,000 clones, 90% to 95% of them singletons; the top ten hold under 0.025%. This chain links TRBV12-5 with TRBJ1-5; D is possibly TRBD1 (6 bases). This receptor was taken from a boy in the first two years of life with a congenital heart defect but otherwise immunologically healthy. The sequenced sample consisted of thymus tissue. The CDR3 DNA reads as TGTGCTAGTGTCCCCGAACAGGGAAGAGGGGCTTATAGCAATCAGCCCCAGCATTTT. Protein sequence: CASVPEQGRGAYSNQPQHF.